The 21 T cell receptor beta chains presented below share a single source sample, sequenced in a study of identical twins' blood T cells. MiXCR was run by TCRdb on the 5' RACE reads, yielding one entry per CDR3 protein. Altogether 350,000 to 450,000 distinct CDR3 sequences are present, approximately 30% being singletons, with the ten largest covering 6% to 7%. Material: PBMCs. The receptors were gathered from a woman between 18 and 50 years old in good health.

The sample holds many counts of this clonotype. The chain carries TRBV10-2 and TRBJ1-1; D is uncertain. CDR1 and CDR2 (germline): WSHSY, SAAADI. The CDR3 covers 13 residues. V was shortened by 3 bases and J by 3 bases, with 8 bases between the two germline ends. The CDR3 nucleotides read TGCGCCAGCAGTGATGGCAGATACACTGAAGCTTTCTTT. Its protein is CASSDGRYTEAFF.

The chain joins TRBV12-3 or TRBV12-4 to TRBJ1-5; maybe TRBD1 (6 bases). The length of the CDR3 is 14 residues. Deletions cut 5 bases from V and 2 bases from J, with 10 bases between. This CDR3 is CASSHPGGNQPQHF. The CDR3 region has the DNA TGTGCCAGCAGTCACCCAGGGGGCAATCAGCCCCAGCATTTT.

In the case of this clonotype: A junction end diverges from the germline sequence, so it may reflect a read error. V usage is TRBV3-1 and J usage is TRBJ2-7; TRBD2 aligns across 9 bases. The CDR3 totals 18 residues. Germline assignment: CDR1 LGHDT and CDR2 YNNKEL (reference sequence). CDR3 in amino acids: CVSSQAGGSFTSKHEQYF. CDR3 in DNA: TGTGTCAGCAGCCAAGCGGGGGGTAGCTTTACAAGTAAGCACGAGCAGTACTTC.

The gene calls are TRBV19 and TRBJ2-7; 7 bases map to TRBD1. Trimming cost V 6 bases and J 2 bases; bases outside gene matches: 7. CDR1 LNHDA and CDR2 SQIVND come from the germline V gene (reference sequence). The CDR3 totals 14 residues. The CDR3 region has the DNA TGTGCCAGTAGCCCCACCACAGGGGCCTACGAGCAGTACTTC. Protein: CASSPTTGAYEQYF. Drawing the rest from reference TRBV19 and TRBJ2-7, the complete variable domain is DGGITQSPKYLFRKEGQNVTLSCEQNLNHDAMYWYRQDPGQGLRLIYYSQIVNDFQKGDIAEGYSVSREKKESFPLTVTSAQKNPTAFYLCASSPTTGAYEQYFGPGTRLTVT.

This clonotype appeared a few times. The chain links TRBV14 to TRBJ2-3, with D possibly TRBD2 on 6 matching bases. Trimming cost V 0 bases and J 6 bases, with 19 bases left between them. Germline CDR1 is SGHDN and CDR2 is FVKESK. The CDR3 is 17 residues long. CDR3 loop: CASSQESGYQGADTQYF. CDR3 DNA sequence: TGTGCCAGCAGCCAAGAAAGCGGGTACCAGGGTGCCGATACGCAGTATTTT.

V is TRBV29-1 and J is TRBJ1-2, with D unresolved. The germline V gene encodes CDR1 SQVTM and CDR2 ANQGSEA. CDR3 size: 11 residues. The V gene lost 7 bases and the J gene lost 2 bases, with 8 bases spanning the gap. The CDR3 protein is CSDWGNYGYTF. CDR3 sequence (DNA): TGCAGCGATTGGGGAAACTATGGCTACACCTTC.

V usage is TRBV11-2 and J usage is TRBJ1-2; D might be TRBD1 (5 bases). Trimming took 0 bases from V and 6 from J, leaving 11 bases between them. The CDR3 sequence is 14 residues long. The V gene's germline CDR1 is SGHAT and CDR2 FQNNGV. The CDR3 DNA follows: TGTGCCAGCAGCTTAGAGGCAGGGCCTAATGGCTACACCTTC. It translates to CASSLEAGPNGYTF.

This clonotype has only a few counts. The chain uses TRBV7-2 and TRBJ1-1; D unresolved. CDR3 length: 16 residues. The ends were cut back, 5 bases at V and 1 base at J, with 17 bases in the middle. Germline values: CDR1 SGHTA, CDR2 FQGNSA. The CDR3 protein is CASSASVNARNTEAFF. The CDR3 DNA follows: TGTGCCAGCAGCGCGTCAGTCAATGCCCGGAACACTGAAGCTTTCTTT.

This clonotype occurred a few times. V gene TRBV11-3 combines with J gene TRBJ2-1; D gene ambiguous. Germline V gene sequence: CDR1 SGHNT, CDR2 YENEEA. V lost 5 bases, J lost 9 bases, and 11 bases lay in between. The CDR3 length is 12 residues. CDR3 DNA: TGTGCCAGCAGCCGAGAGGTCGGTGAGCAGTTCTTC. Its protein product is CASSREVGEQFF.

This clonotype came up a few times. V is TRBV6-2 or TRBV6-3 and J is TRBJ2-7; 12 positions match TRBD2. The CDR3 is 15 residues long. The germline gives CDR1 MNHEY, CDR2 SVGEGT. Trimming at V came to 3 bases and at J to 5 bases, leaving 5 bases not matched to a gene. CDR3 sequence reads: CASSYWTSGKDEQYF. CDR3 coding DNA: TGTGCCAGCAGTTATTGGACTAGCGGGAAGGACGAGCAGTACTTC.

The rearrangement joins TRBV6-1 to TRBJ1-4, with 9 positions matching TRBD1. V lost 6 bases and J lost 8; bases outside the gene matches: 10. The CDR3 loop spans 15 amino acids. Germline CDR1 reads MNHNS; CDR2 reads SASEGT. CDR3 coding DNA: TGTGCCAGCAGCGAGGGACAGGGCGGATGGGAAAAACTGTTTTTT. Amino acid sequence: CASSEGQGGWEKLFF.

For this clonotype: This could be a read error, since a much larger clone is one nucleotide away. The chain has TRBV2 and TRBJ1-2; TRBD1 is a possible D gene (5 bases). The germline V and J ends were trimmed by 6 bases and 5 bases, with 13 bases remaining between them. CDR3 length: 13 residues. Germline V gene sequence: CDR1 SNHLY, CDR2 FYNNEI. The CDR3 DNA follows: TGTGCCAGCAGGGCGACAGTATCGTATGGCTACACCTTC. Translation: CASRATVSYGYTF.

This clonotype was picked up a small number of times. The gene calls are TRBV12-3 or TRBV12-4 and TRBJ1-1; unclear D gene. This CDR3 is built from 13 residues. V lost 2 bases and J 6 bases, leaving 10 bases between the germline ends. The CDR3: CASSLRTGAEAFF. In nucleotides, the CDR3 is TGTGCCAGCAGTTTAAGGACCGGGGCTGAAGCTTTCTTT.

The chain uses TRBV5-1 and TRBJ1-4; D is unclear. Germline V CDR1 and CDR2: SGHRS, YFSETQ. The CDR3 consists of 15 residues. Trimming stripped 4 bases from V and 6 bases from J, with 16 bases between. The CDR3 sequence is CASSEPGTRDEKLFF. The CDR3 DNA is TGCGCCAGCAGCGAACCGGGCACCCGGGATGAAAAACTGTTTTTT.

This clonotype was detected many times. V and J are TRBV6-5 and TRBJ1-1; D is unclear. The germline V gene encodes CDR1 MNHEY and CDR2 SVGAGI. V dropped 4 bases and J dropped 6 bases, with 12 bases sitting between them. The CDR3 runs 13 residues. This CDR3 is CASSSPLSPEAFF. The CDR3, as DNA: TGTGCCAGCAGTTCCCCTCTCTCACCTGAAGCTTTCTTT.

This clonotype was seen many times. The chain is built from TRBV4-3 and TRBJ1-2; possibly TRBD1 for D (6 bases). The CDR3 has 15 amino acids. Germline values: CDR1 LGHNA, CDR2 YSLEER. With 0 bases removed from V and 9 bases from J, the gap between germline ends came to 17 bases. CDR3 sequence: CASSQEIRGQSSYTF. The CDR3 coding sequence is TGCGCCAGCAGCCAAGAGATCCGGGGGCAATCCAGCTACACCTTC.

This clonotype showed up just once. In DNA, the CDR3 is TGCAGCGTTGATAAGGGGTTCATGAACACTGAAGCTTTCTTT. This translates into CSVDKGFMNTEAFF. The chain is built from TRBV29-1 and TRBJ1-1, with D maybe TRBD1 (5 bases). CDR1 SQVTM and CDR2 ANQGSEA come from the germline V gene. Trimming stripped 3 bases from V and 0 bases from J, with 11 bases between. This CDR3 comprises 14 residues.

This clonotype was seen a few times. The CDR3 sequence: CSARDVQGRRGRANYGYTF. The CDR3 DNA reads TGCAGTGCTAGAGATGTACAGGGGCGCAGGGGAAGAGCTAACTATGGCTACACCTTC. This chain links TRBV20-1 with TRBJ1-2; TRBD1 aligns across 7 bases. This CDR3 is built from 19 residues. Losses at the gene ends were 0 bases for V and 0 bases for J; bases not matched to a gene: 16. CDR1 DFQATT and CDR2 SNEGSKA come from the germline V gene (reference sequence).

The gene calls are TRBV11-2 and TRBJ2-1; D call uncertain. CDR3 length: 12 amino acids. V lost 2 bases and J lost 10, with 9 bases in between. From germline, CDR1 is SGHAT and CDR2 FQNNGV. The CDR3: CASSLNSGEQFF. The CDR3 nucleotides are TGTGCCAGCAGCTTAAATAGTGGCGAGCAGTTCTTC.

This clonotype came up once. V gene TRBV3-1 combines with J gene TRBJ1-3; 8 bases line up with TRBD1. With V trimmed by 4 bases and J by 0 bases, 2 bases remained unmatched. The length of the CDR3 is 15 residues. Germline V gene data show CDR1 as LGHDT and CDR2 as YNNKEL (reference sequence). In DNA, the CDR3 is TGTGCCAGCAGCCCACAGGGGGACTCTGGAAACACCATATATTTT. Its translation: CASSPQGDSGNTIYF.

A word on this clonotype: With a much larger clone just one base away, this may be a read error. V usage is TRBV19 and J usage is TRBJ1-3; D not certain. The ends were cut back, 10 bases at V and 0 bases at J, with 13 bases in the middle. The germline gives CDR1 LNHDA, CDR2 SQIVND (reference sequence). The CDR3 runs to 14 residues. Written as DNA, the CDR3 is TGTGCCAATAGCACGGGTGCCTCTGGAAACACCATATATTTT. The encoded protein is CANSTGASGNTIYF.